The 27 T cell receptor beta chains below were found in one sample sequenced in a study of T cells in Graves' hyperthyroidism and ophthalmopathy. Using RNA transcripts as the source, TCR beta CDR3 regions were amplified. TCR CDR3 regions were first amplified by RT-PCR with HTBI primers. TCRdb re-called the multiplex PCR reads with MiXCR, one entry per CDR3 protein. The sample has a few hundred thousand distinct CDR3 sequences, about a sixth seen once. The sequencing sample was made of blood. Receptor source: a woman aged 40 to 55 with Graves' ophthalmopathy.

This clonotype was counted a few times. The J gene is TRBJ2-5, the V gene TRBV20-1; 10 nucleotides line up with TRBD2. Trimming at V came to 0 bases and at J to 4 bases, leaving 8 bases not matched to a gene. CDR3 length equals 16 residues. Germline values: CDR1 DFQATT, CDR2 SNEGSKA (reference sequence). Written as DNA, the CDR3 is TGCAGTGCTAGAGATCCGCTAGCGGGAGTAGGAGAGACCCAGTACTTC. Translating gives CSARDPLAGVGETQYF.

This chain uses TRBV11-2 with TRBJ2-7, with D perhaps matching TRBD2 (5 bases). This CDR3 comprises 16 residues. Per the germline V gene, CDR1 is SGHAT and CDR2 is FQNNGV. Trimming stripped 4 bases from V and 6 bases from J, with 22 bases between. CDR3 coding DNA: TGTGCCAGCAGCTGGGATGCACACGGTGACGGAGGCGAGCAGTACTTC. Its translation is CASSWDAHGDGGEQYF.

V and J are TRBV15 and TRBJ2-5; D call uncertain. The CDR3 contains 12 residues. Trimming shortened V by 4 bases and J by 5 bases, and 8 bases separated the two germline ends. Germline V CDR1 and CDR2: LNHNV, YYDKDF (reference sequence). This chain's CDR3 is CATSTQRETQYF. The DNA of the CDR3 is TGTGCCACCAGCACCCAAAGGGAGACCCAGTACTTC.

In its sample, this clonotype was seen many times. The chain joins TRBV5-1 to TRBJ2-5, with TRBD2 matching over 10 bases. Germline assignment: CDR1 SGHRS and CDR2 YFSETQ. J gave up 4 bases and V 5 bases, and 11 bases lay outside the gene matches. The CDR3 totals 16 residues. CDR3 amino acids: CASRASVAGGSETQYF. The CDR3 DNA reads as TGCGCCAGCAGAGCTTCGGTAGCGGGAGGATCAGAGACCCAGTACTTC.

V is TRBV5-4 and J is TRBJ1-1; D gene ambiguous. V was shortened by 4 bases and J by 3 bases, with 13 bases between the two germline ends. CDR3 length: 14 amino acids. CDR1 is SGHNT, CDR2 YYREEE, per germline (reference sequence). For the CDR3, the DNA is TGTGCCAGCAGCCGGACCGTAGGTGACACTGAAGCTTTCTTT. Protein sequence: CASSRTVGDTEAFF.

This clonotype was observed at least ten times. The chain couples TRBV13 to TRBJ2-7; D is perhaps TRBD1 (5 bases). Germline V gene lookup returns CDR1 PRHDT and CDR2 FYEKMQ (reference sequence). Trimming stripped 6 bases from V and 0 bases from J, with 15 bases between. The CDR3 has 15 amino acids. The CDR3, as DNA: TGTGCCAGCAGTCCTAGGGGTCGAAGCTCCTACGAGCAGTACTTC. Translating gives CASSPRGRSSYEQYF.

This clonotype showed up many times. The chain has TRBV3-1 and TRBJ2-7, with 9 bases that match TRBD2. The V gene's germline CDR1 is LGHDT and CDR2 YNNKEL (reference sequence). This CDR3 is built from 16 residues. Unmatched junction bases numbered 4, after V lost 1 base and J lost 0 bases. CDR3 nucleotides: TGTGCCAGCAGCCAAGGTATAGCGGGAGACTCCTACGAGCAGTACTTC. This translates into CASSQGIAGDSYEQYF.

This clonotype appeared a few times. Possible read error: a much larger clone is one base away. This chain links TRBV27 with TRBJ2-7; D possibly corresponds to TRBD2 (5 bases). The CDR3 runs 14 residues. Looked up from germline, CDR1 is MNHEY and CDR2 is SMNVEV (reference sequence). The V end lost 6 bases, the J end lost 3 bases, and 15 bases lay between the germline ends. In DNA form, the CDR3 reads TGTGCCAGCAGACCAAGACTATCGAACTACGAGCAGTACTTC. Translating it yields CASRPRLSNYEQYF.

This clonotype was detected only a few times. The chain couples TRBV29-1 to TRBJ1-1; no reliable D call. V was clipped by 5 bases and J by 5 bases, with 12 bases between them. This CDR3 has 12 amino acids. Per the germline V gene, CDR1 is SQVTM and CDR2 is ANQGSEA. This CDR3 is CSVRALRTEAFF. The CDR3 DNA reads as TGCAGCGTTAGGGCTTTAAGGACTGAAGCTTTCTTT.

Of note for this clonotype: A much larger clone lies a single base off, so this may be a read error. This chain uses TRBV5-1 with TRBJ2-7; D remains unclear. This CDR3 is built from 16 residues. V lost 1 base and J lost 7, with 21 bases in between. Germline assignment: CDR1 SGHRS and CDR2 YFSETQ. The CDR3 reads CASSLSSPTSSREQYF. Here the CDR3 DNA reads TGCGCCAGCAGCTTGTCCTCCCCAACCTCCTCTAGGGAGCAGTACTTC.

The chain combines TRBV12-3 or TRBV12-4 with TRBJ2-2, with TRBD2 matching over 7 bases. The J segment lost 1 base and the V segment lost 3 bases, leaving 5 bases of the junction unmatched. This CDR3 has 16 residues. Written as DNA, the CDR3 is TGTGCCAGCAGTTTTCTCCTAGCGGAGAACACCGGGGAGCTGTTTTTT. Residues: CASSFLLAENTGELFF.

The genes are TRBV28 and TRBJ1-2, with TRBD1 matching 9 bases. This CDR3 is built from 13 residues. Germline CDR1 reads MDHEN; CDR2 reads SYDVKM. Losses at the gene ends were 6 bases for V and 7 bases for J; bases not matched to a gene: 6. In DNA form, the CDR3 reads TGTGCCAGCAGACAAACAGGGGGCTTTGGCTACACCTTC. Its translation is CASRQTGGFGYTF.

At least ten counts were recorded for this clonotype. The CDR3 DNA sequence: TGTGCCAGCAGCGTAAATTTGGACGGTGGTGACACTGAAGCTTTCTTT. Encoded protein: CASSVNLDGGDTEAFF. The chain recombines TRBV9 with TRBJ1-1, with D unresolved. The CDR3 totals 16 residues. Germline V CDR1 and CDR2: SGDLS, YYNGEE. V lost 1 base, J lost 3 bases, and 16 bases lay in between.

The V gene is TRBV6-1, the J gene TRBJ2-7; 8 bases match TRBD2. The CDR3 loop spans 14 amino acids. Losses at the gene ends were 6 bases for V and 4 bases for J; bases not matched to a gene: 8. Germline CDR1 is MNHNS and CDR2 is SASEGT. The CDR3 here is CASRGAGVWYEQYF. The CDR3 DNA reads TGTGCCAGCAGGGGAGCGGGAGTGTGGTACGAGCAGTACTTC.

This clonotype was seen repeatedly, ten times or more. This chain links TRBV20-1 with TRBJ2-5; no definite D call. The germline gives CDR1 DFQATT, CDR2 SNEGSKA (reference sequence). The CDR3 consists of 10 residues. Trimming removed 8 bases from V and 5 bases from J, with 9 bases in between. CDR3 residues: CSPTAETQYF. The CDR3 DNA reads as TGCAGTCCCACCGCTGAGACCCAGTACTTC.

This clonotype was seen only a few times. This sequence joins TRBV13 and TRBJ2-7; D is unresolved. Trimming cost V 5 bases and J 1 base, with 9 bases left between them. Germline V lookup: CDR1 PRHDT, CDR2 FYEKMQ (reference sequence). The CDR3 is 13 residues long. The CDR3 region is CASSNQLSYEQYF. In nucleotides, the CDR3 is TGTGCCAGCAGCAACCAGTTATCCTACGAGCAGTACTTC.

This clonotype was recorded many times. This rearrangement joins TRBV6-2 or TRBV6-3 to TRBJ1-2; D gene ambiguous. Per the germline V gene, CDR1 is MNHEY and CDR2 is SVGEGT. The CDR3 is 13 amino acids. The V end lost 8 bases, the J end lost 4 bases, and 14 bases lay between the germline ends. The CDR3 DNA sequence: TGTGCCAGCGGTGTCGAGGCCGGCTATGGCTACACCTTC. Translation: CASGVEAGYGYTF.

Ten or more counts support this clonotype. V usage is TRBV6-1 and J usage is TRBJ2-7, with D maybe TRBD1 (6 bases). Germline V CDR1 and CDR2: MNHNS, SASEGT. CDR3 size: 15 residues. Trimming took off 5 bases at V and 0 bases at J, with 14 bases between the two ends. CDR3 DNA: TGTGCCAGCAGTCCAGGGGTTAGGAGCTCCTACGAGCAGTACTTC. Translated: CASSPGVRSSYEQYF.

This clonotype was seen a handful of times. The chain uses TRBV6-9 and TRBJ1-1; D remains ambiguous. V was clipped by 7 bases and J by 0 bases, with 6 bases between them. Germline assignment: CDR1 MNHGY and CDR2 SVAAGI. The CDR3 totals 12 residues. CDR3: CASTLLNTEAFF. The DNA for the CDR3 is TGTGCCAGCACGCTTTTGAACACTGAAGCTTTCTTT.

This clonotype was picked up many times. The V call is TRBV6-5, the J call TRBJ1-6, with TRBD1 as a possible D gene (6 bases). CDR3 length: 15 amino acids. Germline-derived CDR1 and CDR2 are MNHEY and SVGAGI. Trimming removed 0 bases from V and 10 bases from J, with 13 bases in between. The CDR3 loop is CASSYSAEGDSPLHF. The DNA of the CDR3 is TGTGCCAGCAGTTACTCCGCGGAGGGGGACTCACCCCTCCACTTT.

In this sample, this clonotype turned up a few times. The chain has TRBV5-1 and TRBJ2-5, with no clear D. This CDR3 spans 14 amino acids. The germline gives CDR1 SGHRS, CDR2 YFSETQ. V lost 3 bases, J lost 2 bases, and 11 bases lay in between. The DNA for the CDR3 is TGCGCCAGCAGCTCCACGGACCCGCAAGAGACCCAGTACTTC. Protein product: CASSSTDPQETQYF.

There are a few counts of this clonotype. V gene TRBV20-1 combines with J gene TRBJ2-5; possible D gene TRBD2, 5 bases. CDR1 DFQATT and CDR2 SNEGSKA come from the germline V gene (reference sequence). The CDR3 totals 15 residues. Trimming removed 3 bases at V and 4 bases at J, with 18 bases between. In nucleotides, the CDR3 is TGCAGTGCTAGTAAGATGGGGAGTTTCCGAGAGACCCAGTACTTC. Amino acids: CSASKMGSFRETQYF.

This clonotype was picked up many times. The rearrangement uses TRBV2 and TRBJ1-1; D gene ambiguous. Germline V gives CDR1 SNHLY, CDR2 FYNNEI. Trimming pared 4 bases from V and 11 bases from J, leaving 11 bases between. The CDR3 is 11 residues long. CDR3 nucleotide sequence: TGTGCCAGCAGTGGAGAGATACAGGCTTTCTTT. It translates to CASSGEIQAFF.

The table lists this clonotype with many counts. The rearrangement joins TRBV6-2 or TRBV6-3 to TRBJ1-1; D is unclear. V lost 2 bases to trimming and J lost 2 bases, with 3 bases between them. CDR1 MNHEY and CDR2 SVGEGT come from the germline V gene. The CDR3 has 12 residues. The CDR3 DNA reads as TGTGCCAGCAGTTACCCAAACACTGAAGCTTTCTTT. It encodes CASSYPNTEAFF.

This clonotype was recorded at least ten times. This sequence joins TRBV6-1 and TRBJ2-2; TRBD2 aligns across 7 bases. Trimming cost V 5 bases and J 4 bases; bases outside gene matches: 10. The CDR3 has 16 residues. Germline V CDR1 and CDR2: MNHNS, SASEGT. CDR3 sequence reads: CASSHWGGEGTGELFF. Here the CDR3 DNA reads TGTGCCAGCAGTCATTGGGGGGGAGAAGGCACCGGGGAGCTGTTTTTT.

This clonotype was detected many times. CDR3: CASTRGLAETGELFF. Written as DNA, the CDR3 is TGTGCCAGCACTCGGGGATTAGCGGAGACCGGGGAGCTGTTTTTT. The rearrangement links TRBV9 to TRBJ2-2; perhaps TRBD2 as D (6 bases). Per germline, CDR1 SGDLS and CDR2 YYNGEE. V was trimmed by 6 bases and J by 5 bases, leaving 17 bases between them. The CDR3 runs to 15 residues.

In its sample, this clonotype was seen many times. V is TRBV20-1 and J is TRBJ1-2; TRBD1 is a possible D gene (5 bases). Germline values: CDR1 DFQATT, CDR2 SNEGSKA (reference sequence). With 4 bases removed from V and 4 bases from J, the gap between germline ends came to 10 bases. This CDR3 has 12 amino acids. In DNA form, the CDR3 reads TGCAGTGCTATGGAGGGGCGCTATGGCTACACCTTC. Translating it yields CSAMEGRYGYTF.